These 18 T cell receptor beta chains share one sample of origin, sequenced in a study of cytomegalovirus exposure and HLA in healthy donors. Amplification used 60 Vbeta primers and 13 Jbeta primers. Generated by immunoSEQ multiplex PCR, the TCRdb table keeps only in-frame clones and is missing some. The data show about 180,000 clones, with about four fifths seen just once and about 1.5% held by the top ten. Sample: PBMCs. The source of these receptors is a middle-aged man in good health and CMV-seronegative.

The table lists this clone with a few counts. V usage is TRBV30 and J usage is TRBJ1-6, with 7 bases identical to TRBD1. This CDR3 has 14 residues. Germline assignment: CDR1 GTSNPN and CDR2 SVGIG (reference sequence). V trimming: 0 bases; J trimming: 11 bases; junction bases outside the gene matches: 7. CDR3 bases: TGTGCCTGGAGTGTAGGACAGGCTAGTCCACCCCTCCACTTT. Translation: CAWSVGQASPPLHF.

The chain recombines TRBV5-5 with TRBJ2-2, with 7 nucleotides matching TRBD1. The CDR3 has 15 amino acids. Germline V gives CDR1 SGHKS, CDR2 YYEKEE (reference sequence). The V segment lost 4 bases and the J segment 1 base; nucleotides outside the gene matches: 4. Here the CDR3 reads CASSGGQLNTGELFF. The CDR3 region has the DNA TGTGCCAGCAGCGGGGGACAGCTGAACACCGGGGAGCTGTTTTTT. The full variable domain, with the rest looked up from reference TRBV5-5 and TRBJ2-2, is DAGVTQSPTHLIKTRGQQVTLRCSPISGHKSVSWYQQVLGQGPQFIFQYYEKEERGRGNFPDRFSARQFPNYSSELNVNALLLGDSALYLCASSGGQLNTGELFFGEGSRLTVL.

V gene TRBV9 combines with J gene TRBJ1-2; TRBD1 matches 7 bases. Germline CDR1 reads SGDLS; CDR2 reads YYNGEE. The V gene end was trimmed by 0 bases and the J gene end by 7 bases; junction bases not matched to a gene: 12. The CDR3 contains 16 residues. The CDR3 DNA follows: TGTGCCAGCAGCGTAGCTGTTGTTCAGGGGGGAAGTGGCTACACCTTC. As protein: CASSVAVVQGGSGYTF.

Only one count was recorded for this clone. The CDR3 here is CASTTAEDEKLFF. The CDR3 nucleotides are TGTGCCAGCACCACTGCGGAGGATGAAAAACTGTTTTTT. The rearrangement joins TRBV6-1 to TRBJ1-4; D unresolved. CDR3 length equals 13 residues. Germline loops: CDR1 MNHNS, CDR2 SASEGT. Trimming took off 7 bases at V and 6 bases at J, with 12 bases between the two ends.

The CDR3 loop reads CASSRSLEDEQFF. Here the CDR3 DNA reads TGTGCCAGCAGCCGGTCCCTCGAGGATGAGCAGTTCTTC. The V and J genes are TRBV7-3 and TRBJ2-1; D gene uncertain. Per the germline V gene, CDR1 is SGHTA and CDR2 is FQGTGA. Trimming shortened V by 5 bases and J by 8 bases, and 13 bases separated the two germline ends. This CDR3 is built from 13 residues.

V usage is TRBV27 and J usage is TRBJ1-2; D is perhaps TRBD1 (5 bases). Trimming left V 0 bases short and J 8 bases short, with 19 bases between. CDR3 length equals 16 residues. CDR1 and CDR2 (germline): MNHEY, SMNVEV (reference sequence). CDR3 DNA sequence: TGTGCCAGCAGTTTATCCCTGAGTGGAGGGGTAGAGGGCTACACCTTC. Protein sequence: CASSLSLSGGVEGYTF.

This clone was recorded only once. V and J are TRBV14 and TRBJ2-1; D might be TRBD2 (6 bases). V dropped 2 bases and J dropped 7 bases, with 12 bases sitting between them. CDR3 length: 14 amino acids. CDR1 and CDR2 from the germline V gene are SGHDN and FVKESK. The CDR3 coding sequence is TGTGCCAGCAGCCAATCGCGGGACTGGAATGAGCAGTTCTTC. It is translated as CASSQSRDWNEQFF.

This clone came up a few times. The V gene is TRBV2, the J gene TRBJ2-7, with D tentatively TRBD1 (6 bases). Per germline, CDR1 SNHLY and CDR2 FYNNEI. The CDR3 extends over 14 amino acids. V was cut by 5 bases and J by 3 bases, with 14 bases left in between. The CDR3 coding sequence is TGTGCCAGCAGTCTCCAGGGGCCCCTCTACGAGCAGTACTTC. Protein: CASSLQGPLYEQYF.

Concerning this clone itself: Sequence at one end of the junction differs from germline and may be a read error. CDR3 sequence reads: CASSEGPGQTYEQYF. Written as DNA, the CDR3 is TGTGCCAGCAGCGAAGGTCCCGGACAGACCTACGAGCAGTACTTC. The chain employs TRBV2 and TRBJ2-7; maybe TRBD1 (6 bases). Germline CDR1 SNHLY, CDR2 FYNNEI. CDR3 length equals 15 residues.

V gene TRBV5-4 combines with J gene TRBJ1-5; TRBD1 aligns across 7 bases. J lost 4 bases, V lost 4 bases, and 2 bases had no gene match. This CDR3 is built from 13 residues. Looked up from germline, CDR1 is SGHNT and CDR2 is YYREEE (reference sequence). For the CDR3, the DNA is TGTGCCAGCAGCGTGGACAGGAATCAGCCCCAGCATTTT. It encodes CASSVDRNQPQHF.

The CDR3 loop is CASSIGAAGGTTDTQYF. CDR3 sequence (DNA): TGTGCCAGTAGTATAGGGGCAGCGGGGGGGACTACAGATACGCAGTATTTT. The chain employs TRBV19 and TRBJ2-3; 10 nucleotides agree with TRBD2. The germline gives CDR1 LNHDA, CDR2 SQIVND (reference sequence). The CDR3 contains 17 residues. The ends lost 1 base at V and 3 bases at J; junction bases unmatched: 7.

This clone was detected only once. The junction departs from germline at one end; a sequencing error may be responsible. This rearrangement joins TRBV5-1 to TRBJ2-7; 11 bases match TRBD2. The length of the CDR3 is 12 residues. Germline V gene lookup returns CDR1 SGHRS and CDR2 YFSETQ. The CDR3 bases are TGCGCCAGCAGCTTGGATGGACTAGCGGGCCTGTTC. Encoded protein: CASSLDGLAGLF. Filled out from reference TRBV5-1 and TRBJ2-7, the complete variable domain reads KAGVTQTPRYLIKTRGQQVTLSCSPISGHRSVSWYQQTPGQGLQFLFEYFSETQRNKGNFPGRFSGRQFSNSRSEMNVSTLELGDSALYLCASSLDGLAGLFGPGTRLTVT.

The chain employs TRBV7-9 and TRBJ1-1, with unresolved D. The germline V and J ends were trimmed by 2 bases and 1 base, with 11 bases remaining between them. There are 15 residues in the CDR3. CDR1 is SEHNR, CDR2 FQNEAQ, per germline (reference sequence). The DNA of the CDR3 is TGTGCCAGCAGCTTATTGGGCCATTCGAACACTGAAGCTTTCTTT. Amino acid sequence: CASSLLGHSNTEAFF.

The chain couples TRBV28 to TRBJ1-2; the D is unclear. This CDR3 is built from 14 residues. V was shortened by 8 bases and J by 5 bases, with 18 bases between the two germline ends. Looked up from germline, CDR1 is MDHEN and CDR2 is SYDVKM. CDR3 loop: CASWSKGPGYGYTF. In DNA, the CDR3 is TGTGCCAGCTGGTCTAAAGGGCCGGGATATGGCTACACCTTC.

The CDR3 spells CATSRDPNQPQHF. DNA of the CDR3: TGTGCCACCAGCAGAGATCCGAATCAGCCCCAGCATTTT. The chain uses TRBV15 and TRBJ1-5; D is uncertain. Trimming removed 0 bases from V and 4 bases from J, with 4 bases in between. Germline CDR1 LNHNV, CDR2 YYDKDF (reference sequence). The CDR3 is made up of 13 amino acids.

This rearrangement joins TRBV28 to TRBJ1-2; D might be TRBD1 (6 bases). Germline CDR1 reads MDHEN; CDR2 reads SYDVKM. V lost 6 bases and J lost 5, with 19 bases in between. This CDR3 contains 15 residues. The CDR3 DNA reads as TGTGCCAGCAGCCCATGGGACATCCAGGGTTATGGCTACACCTTC. Translating gives CASSPWDIQGYGYTF.

The V gene is TRBV9, the J gene TRBJ2-3; no clear D gene. V shed 0 bases and J shed 2 bases, with 10 bases lying between them. The CDR3 extends over 15 amino acids. Germline loops: CDR1 SGDLS, CDR2 YYNGEE. The CDR3 DNA is TGTGCCAGCAGCGTAGATTCCCAGTCCACAGATACGCAGTATTTT. Its protein product is CASSVDSQSTDTQYF. Full variable domain (missing parts from reference TRBV9 and TRBJ2-3): DSGVTQTPKHLITATGQRVTLRCSPRSGDLSVYWYQQSLDQGLQFLIQYYNGEERAKGNILERFSAQQFPDLHSELNLSSLELGDSALYFCASSVDSQSTDTQYFGPGTRLTVL.

This chain links TRBV25-1 with TRBJ1-6; D unclear. Germline loops: CDR1 MGHDK, CDR2 SYGVNS. The CDR3 is made up of 14 amino acids. V shed 1 base and J shed 10 bases, with 11 bases lying between them. CDR3: CASSEFGVGSPLHF. CDR3 DNA sequence: TGTGCCAGCAGTGAATTCGGGGTAGGGTCACCCCTCCACTTT.